This TCR beta chain derives from a study of control samples from healthy donors and cancer patients (dated by TCRdb to about 2020). Receptor amplification or capture employed the immunoSEQ multiplex PCR assay. The immuneACCESS repertoire file appears here via TCRdb, limited to in-frame rearrangements. These files lack a portion of the clones; in checked studies, under half of the deficit traces to unresolved V genes, and the cause of the others is not known. This sample holds 120,000 or so clones; roughly 90% were observed only once. The top ten hold almost 40% of the sample. The germline V gene gives CDR1 as SGHRS and CDR2 as YFSETQ. The CDR3 measures 13 amino acids from cysteine to phenylalanine. The CDR3 DNA has 39 bases and is translated from base 1. The junction carries 8 bases between V and J, which are trimmed by 5 bases and 1 base respectively. To note about this clone: Its binding antigen is unknown. No clone much larger than this one lies a single base away; base qualities are absent.

The sample was blood. The chain is encoded by TRBV5-1 joined to TRBJ2-3; TRBD1 might be the D gene, on 6 matching bases. The sequence was collected from a man aged 45-65 years in good health. The nucleotide sequence is given as TGCGCCAGCAGTCGACAGGGCACAGATACGCAGTATTTT. Its translation is CASSRQGTDTQYF. Outside the CDR3, residues come from the reference TRBV5-1 and TRBJ2-3 proteins, so the full variable domain is: KAGVTQTPRYLIKTRGQQVTLSCSPISGHRSVSWYQQTPGQGLQFLFEYFSETQRNKGNFPGRFSGRQFSNSRSEMNVSTLELGDSALYLCASSRQGTDTQYFGPGTRLTVL.